This is a list of T cell receptor beta chains from one sample in a study of shared clonotypes between healthy human individuals. TCRdb keeps only in-frame clones here, not all; method: immunoSEQ multiplex PCR. The table lists some 2.1 million clones, just under 95% of them singletons, with about 1.7% in the top ten. Material: naive CD8+ T cells from PBMCs. Receptors originate from a young man in good health. Some clones in this sample may be carry-over from other donors' samples. CDR3s leave out the opening cysteine and the closing phenylalanine or tryptophan.

TRBV6-6 | ASSLQGYIPVTQY
TRBV6-6 | ASSYGSGYT
TRBV29-1 | SVEDWGTADNLNYGYT
TRBV27 | ASSPLGDLGTAYNEQF
TRBV5-6 | ASSLGGSTYEQY
TRBV11-2 | ASSLELGGQF
TRBV19 | ASSIDTSTDTQY
TRBV19 | ASTDGQGVTEAF
TRBV7-9 | ASSSVTGGYEKLF
TRBV7-9 | ASSLIGGPHSPYNEQF
TRBV11-1 | ASSLVQAYEQY
TRBV5-4 | ASSLDRDNEQY